This T cell receptor beta chain was identified during a study of response to subunit inactivated influenza vaccine. Study findings and constraints: Authors proposed each seasonal influenza vaccination draws in few new T cells.

TCRdb re-analysed the RT-PCR reads in MiXCR, keeping a single row per CDR3 protein. The sample consists of about 800,000 distinct CDR3 sequences, around 20% of them appearing once. This clonotype turned up a few times. Its antigen is unidentified. V dropped 1 base and J dropped 8 bases, with 13 bases sitting between them. The CDR3 has 14 amino acids. Germline CDR1 is SGHRS and CDR2 is YFSETQ. The origin of this receptor is a man in his forties or fifties who received an inactivated influenza vaccine. The chain joins TRBV5-1 to TRBJ2-1; D unresolved. This sample comprised PBMCs from blood, obtained roughly 5 days after vaccination. CDR3 DNA sequence: TGCGCCAGCAGCTTGCGCCCAACCGACGATGAGCAGTTCTTC. Amino acids: CASSLRPTDDEQFF.